The clone carrying this T cell receptor (beta chain) was found many times. TCRdb used MiXCR to reprocess the 5' RACE reads, holding one entry per CDR3 protein. Counted here are around 67,000 distinct CDR3 sequences, less than 5.5% occurring once; the ten biggest clones make up around 7%. V lost 5 bases and J 6 bases, leaving 7 bases between the germline ends. The CDR3 is made up of 11 amino acids. The sample originates from a study of neurological immune-mediated disorders. The source is a man between 18 and 35 years old with multiple sclerosis. The specimen was PBMCs. This rearrangement joins TRBV12-3 or TRBV12-4 to TRBJ1-2; D not resolved. The CDR3 DNA reads as TGTGCCAGCAGTACACGGGATGGCTACACCTTC. Translating gives CASSTRDGYTF.